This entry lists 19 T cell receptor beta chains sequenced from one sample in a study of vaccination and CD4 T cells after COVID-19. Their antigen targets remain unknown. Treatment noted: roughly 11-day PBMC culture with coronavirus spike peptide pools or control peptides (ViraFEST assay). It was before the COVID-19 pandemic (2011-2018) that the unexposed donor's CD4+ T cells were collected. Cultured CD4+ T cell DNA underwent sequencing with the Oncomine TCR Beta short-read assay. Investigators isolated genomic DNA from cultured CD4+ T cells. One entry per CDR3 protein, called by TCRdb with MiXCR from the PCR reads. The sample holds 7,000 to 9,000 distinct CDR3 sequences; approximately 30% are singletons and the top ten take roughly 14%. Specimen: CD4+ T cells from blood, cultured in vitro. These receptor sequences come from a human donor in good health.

CDR3 protein: CASSQDSLAGVTGELFF. Written as DNA, the CDR3 is TGTGCCAGCAGCCAAGATAGTCTAGCGGGAGTCACCGGGGAGCTGTTTTTT. The chain joins TRBV4-2 to TRBJ2-2; TRBD2 matches at 10 bases. V trimming: 0 bases; J trimming: 4 bases; junction bases outside the gene matches: 5. The length of the CDR3 is 17 residues. Germline CDR1 LGHNA, CDR2 YNFKEQ.

The CDR3 loop reads CASSIGPIGNQPQHF. CDR3 sequence (DNA): TGTGCCAGTAGTATTGGACCAATTGGCAATCAGCCCCAGCATTTT. The V call is TRBV19, the J call TRBJ1-5, with D hard to call. The V end was cut by 3 bases, the J end by 2 bases, with 11 bases between. CDR1 LNHDA and CDR2 SQIVND come from the germline V gene (reference sequence). This CDR3 spans 15 amino acids.

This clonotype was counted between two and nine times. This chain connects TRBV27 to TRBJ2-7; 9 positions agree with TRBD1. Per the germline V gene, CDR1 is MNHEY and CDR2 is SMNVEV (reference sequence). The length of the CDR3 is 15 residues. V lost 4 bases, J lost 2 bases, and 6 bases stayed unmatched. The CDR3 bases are TGTGCCAGCAGTTCCTGGACAGGGGTTACCTACGAGCAGTACTTC. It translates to CASSSWTGVTYEQYF.

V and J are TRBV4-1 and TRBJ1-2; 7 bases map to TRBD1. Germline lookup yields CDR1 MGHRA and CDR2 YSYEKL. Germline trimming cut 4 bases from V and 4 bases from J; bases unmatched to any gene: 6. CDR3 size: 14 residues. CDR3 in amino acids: CASSRPDRSYGYTF. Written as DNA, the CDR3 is TGCGCCAGCAGCCGACCGGACAGGAGCTATGGCTACACCTTC.

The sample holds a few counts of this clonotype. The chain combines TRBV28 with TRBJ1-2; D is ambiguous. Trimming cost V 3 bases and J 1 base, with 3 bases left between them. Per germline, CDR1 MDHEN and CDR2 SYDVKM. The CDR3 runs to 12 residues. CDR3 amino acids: CASSFYNYGYTF. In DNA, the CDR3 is TGTGCCAGCAGTTTTTATAACTATGGCTACACCTTC.

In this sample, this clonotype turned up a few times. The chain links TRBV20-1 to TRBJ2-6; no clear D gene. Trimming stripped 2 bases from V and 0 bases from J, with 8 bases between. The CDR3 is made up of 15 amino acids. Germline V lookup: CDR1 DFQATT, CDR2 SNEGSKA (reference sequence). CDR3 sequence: CSARIGYSGANVLTF. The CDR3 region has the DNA TGCAGTGCTAGAATAGGGTACTCTGGGGCCAACGTCCTGACTTTC.

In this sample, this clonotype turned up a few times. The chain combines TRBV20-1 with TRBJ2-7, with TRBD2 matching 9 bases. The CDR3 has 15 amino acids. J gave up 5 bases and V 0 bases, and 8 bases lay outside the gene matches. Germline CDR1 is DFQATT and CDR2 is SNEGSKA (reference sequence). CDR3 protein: CSARDTSGHGDEQYF. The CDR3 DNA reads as TGCAGTGCTAGAGATACTAGCGGGCATGGGGACGAGCAGTACTTC.

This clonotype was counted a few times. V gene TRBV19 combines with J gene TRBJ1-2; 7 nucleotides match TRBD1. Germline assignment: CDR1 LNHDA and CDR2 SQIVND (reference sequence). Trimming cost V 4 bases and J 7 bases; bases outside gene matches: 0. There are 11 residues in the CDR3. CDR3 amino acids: CASSNRGGYTF. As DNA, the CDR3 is TGTGCCAGTAGTAACAGGGGTGGCTACACCTTC.

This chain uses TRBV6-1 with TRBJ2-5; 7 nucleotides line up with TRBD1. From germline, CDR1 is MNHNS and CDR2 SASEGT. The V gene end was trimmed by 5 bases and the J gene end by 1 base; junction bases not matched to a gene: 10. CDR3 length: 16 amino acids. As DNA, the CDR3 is TGTGCCAGCAGTCCGGACAGGTCTTACCTCCAAGAGACCCAGTACTTC. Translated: CASSPDRSYLQETQYF.

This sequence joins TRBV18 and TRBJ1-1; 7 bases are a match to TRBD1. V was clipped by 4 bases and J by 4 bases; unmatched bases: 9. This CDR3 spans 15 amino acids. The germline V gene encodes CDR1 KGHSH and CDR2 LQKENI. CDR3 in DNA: TGTGCCAGCTCACTGGTCGGACAGGCCGGCACTGAAGCTTTCTTT. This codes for CASSLVGQAGTEAFF.

The CDR3 sequence: CASDRGTTEAFF. CDR3 nucleotides: TGTGCCAGCGACAGGGGGACCACTGAAGCTTTCTTT. The chain couples TRBV18 to TRBJ1-1; 9 positions agree with TRBD1. The CDR3 spans 12 residues. The junction had 2 bases not matched to a gene; V was cut back by 8 bases and J by 4 bases. Germline-derived CDR1 and CDR2 are KGHSH and LQKENI.

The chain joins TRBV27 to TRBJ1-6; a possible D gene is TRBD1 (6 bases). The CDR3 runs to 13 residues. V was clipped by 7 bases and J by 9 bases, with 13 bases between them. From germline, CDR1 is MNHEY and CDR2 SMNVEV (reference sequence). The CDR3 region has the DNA TGTGCCAGCACCTCACCAGGGGTTTCACCCCTCCACTTT. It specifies CASTSPGVSPLHF.

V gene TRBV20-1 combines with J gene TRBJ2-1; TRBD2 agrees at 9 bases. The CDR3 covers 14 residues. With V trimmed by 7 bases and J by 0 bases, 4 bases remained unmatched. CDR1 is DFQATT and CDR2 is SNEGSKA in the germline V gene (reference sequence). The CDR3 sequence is CSVRLAVSYNEQFF. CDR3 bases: TGCAGTGTTCGACTAGCGGTCTCCTACAATGAGCAGTTCTTC.

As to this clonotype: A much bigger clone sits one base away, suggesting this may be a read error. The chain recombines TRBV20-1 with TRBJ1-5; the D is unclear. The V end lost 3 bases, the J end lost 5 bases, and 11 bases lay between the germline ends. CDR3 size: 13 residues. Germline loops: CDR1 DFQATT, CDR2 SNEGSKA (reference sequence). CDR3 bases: TGCAGTGCTAGTCATGACCCCCATCAGCCCCAGCATTTT. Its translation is CSASHDPHQPQHF.

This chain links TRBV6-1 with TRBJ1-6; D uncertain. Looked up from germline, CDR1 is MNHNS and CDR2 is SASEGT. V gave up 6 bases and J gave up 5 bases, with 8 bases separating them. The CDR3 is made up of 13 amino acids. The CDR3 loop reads CASREYDNSPLHF. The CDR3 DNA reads TGTGCCAGCAGGGAATATGATAATTCACCCCTCCACTTT.

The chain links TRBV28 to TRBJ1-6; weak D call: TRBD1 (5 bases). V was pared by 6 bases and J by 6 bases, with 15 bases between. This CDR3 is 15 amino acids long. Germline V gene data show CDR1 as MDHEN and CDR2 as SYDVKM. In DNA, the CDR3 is TGTGCCAGCAGAGCGGGAGGGGTTCGTAATTCACCCCTCCACTTT. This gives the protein CASRAGGVRNSPLHF.

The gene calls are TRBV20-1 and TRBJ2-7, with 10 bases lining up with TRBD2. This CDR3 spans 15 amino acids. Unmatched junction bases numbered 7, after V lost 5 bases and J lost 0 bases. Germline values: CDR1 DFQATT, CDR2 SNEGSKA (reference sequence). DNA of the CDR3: TGCAGTGCTGGTCGTCTAGCGGGAGTCTCCTACGAGCAGTACTTC. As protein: CSAGRLAGVSYEQYF.

Here the CDR3 reads CASSQGDQETQYF. CDR3 bases: TGTGCCAGCAGCCAGGGGGACCAAGAGACCCAGTACTTC. The chain links TRBV28 to TRBJ2-5, with 7 bases matching TRBD1. Trimming at V came to 6 bases and at J to 0 bases, leaving 1 base not matched to a gene. Germline values: CDR1 MDHEN, CDR2 SYDVKM. The CDR3 spans 13 residues.

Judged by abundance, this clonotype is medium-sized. The CDR3 spells CASSLTGTDQPQHF. The CDR3 bases are TGTGCCAGCAGCTTAACAGGGACTGATCAGCCCCAGCATTTT. The V gene is TRBV7-2, the J gene TRBJ1-5, with D possibly being TRBD1 (6 bases). CDR3 size: 14 residues. V dropped 2 bases and J dropped 5 bases, with 10 bases sitting between them. Per the germline V gene, CDR1 is SGHTA and CDR2 is FQGNSA. Together with reference TRBV7-2 and TRBJ1-5, the CDR3 gives the full variable domain: GAGVSQSPSNKVTEKGKDVELRCDPISGHTALYWYRQSLGQGLEFLIYFQGNSAPDKSGLPSDRFSAERTGGSVSTLTIQRTQQEDSAVYLCASSLTGTDQPQHFGDGTRLSIL.